These 14 T cell receptor beta chains share one sample of origin, sequenced in a study of blood T cell repertoires in COVID-19. The table came from immunoSEQ multiplex PCR; TCRdb's copy has only in-frame clones and leaves some out. The sample holds about 150,000 clones, around 86% seen once. The sequenced sample was peripheral blood. These receptors all come from a man between 65 and 85 years old with acute or convalescent COVID-19.

This rearrangement joins TRBV21-1 to TRBJ1-6; the listed D gene, TRBD1, was not tested against the DNA. TRBV21-1 is a pseudogene locus. There are 17 residues in the CDR3. The chain's CDR3 is CASSLKRGDAYNSPLHF. The CDR3 nucleotides read TGTGCCAGCAGCCTAAAAAGGGGCGACGCCTATAATTCACCCCTCCACTTT.

The chain is built from TRBV5-8 and TRBJ2-3, with 8 bases identical to TRBD1. V was clipped by 4 bases and J by 5 bases; unmatched bases: 9. The CDR3 totals 15 residues. CDR1 and CDR2 (germline): SGHTS, YDEGEE. The chain's CDR3 is CASSPVTGVGDTQYF. Here the CDR3 DNA reads TGTGCCAGCAGCCCTGTGACAGGGGTGGGAGATACGCAGTATTTT.

The genes are TRBV14 and TRBJ2-7, with D possibly matching TRBD2 (6 bases). CDR3 length: 16 amino acids. The germline V gene has CDR1 SGHDN and CDR2 FVKESK. V lost 0 bases and J lost 2, with 14 bases in between. The DNA for the CDR3 is TGTGCCAGCAGCCAAGATGCGGGGATCCCGCCCTACGAGCAGTACTTC. Its translation: CASSQDAGIPPYEQYF.

The rearrangement links TRBV5-1 to TRBJ1-3, with TRBD1 as a possible D gene (5 bases). Germline V CDR1 and CDR2: SGHRS, YFSETQ. With 1 base removed from V and 4 bases from J, the gap between germline ends came to 9 bases. The length of the CDR3 is 14 residues. The CDR3 DNA reads TGCGCCAGCAGCTTGACGCAGGGAGGAAACACCATATATTTT. It specifies CASSLTQGGNTIYF.

This rearrangement joins TRBV6-5 to TRBJ1-1; perhaps TRBD1 as D (6 bases). The CDR3 is 15 amino acids. Germline V gives CDR1 MNHEY, CDR2 SVGAGI. Trimming stripped 2 bases from V and 2 bases from J, with 12 bases between. The CDR3 loop is CASSYMGAANTEAFF. The CDR3 DNA reads TGTGCCAGCAGTTACATGGGGGCAGCAAACACTGAAGCTTTCTTT.

This chain connects TRBV6-1 to TRBJ1-2; D uncertain. From germline, CDR1 is MNHNS and CDR2 SASEGT. The CDR3 loop spans 13 amino acids. Trimming shortened V by 3 bases and J by 2 bases, and 7 bases separated the two germline ends. The CDR3 protein is CASSEVRNYGYTF. The CDR3, as DNA: TGTGCCAGCAGTGAGGTCAGGAACTATGGCTACACCTTC.

This chain uses TRBV14 with TRBJ2-1; 15 bases fit TRBD2. V trimming: 0 bases; J trimming: 9 bases; junction bases outside the gene matches: 3. In germline, CDR1 is SGHDN, CDR2 FVKESK. The CDR3 covers 16 residues. The CDR3 DNA sequence: TGTGCCAGCAGCCAAGAACTGGGACTAGCGGGAGGTGAGCAGTTCTTC. It codes for CASSQELGLAGGEQFF.

CDR3: CSASSLAGYEQYF. In DNA, the CDR3 is TGCAGTGCTAGTTCACTAGCGGGATACGAGCAGTACTTC. V is TRBV20-1 and J is TRBJ2-7; 10 bases fit TRBD2. The length of the CDR3 is 13 residues. Germline CDR1 DFQATT, CDR2 SNEGSKA (reference sequence). The J segment lost 4 bases and the V segment lost 3 bases, leaving 3 bases of the junction unmatched.

The genes are TRBV7-3 and TRBJ2-2, with 8 bases that match TRBD2. With 5 bases clipped from V and 4 bases from J, the junction kept 9 bases outside the gene matches. Germline CDR1 is SGHTA and CDR2 is FQGTGA. The CDR3 is 16 amino acids. In DNA form, the CDR3 reads TGTGCCAGCAGCCGTAGTCGGGAGGGCGCCACCGGGGAGCTGTTTTTT. It yields the protein CASSRSREGATGELFF.

The chain's CDR3 is CATSDSDSFRETQYF. CDR3 nucleotide sequence: TGTGCCACCAGTGATTCGGACTCTTTCAGGGAGACCCAGTACTTC. The rearrangement links TRBV24-1 to TRBJ2-5, with D possibly matching TRBD2 (5 bases). CDR1 is KGHDR, CDR2 SFDVKD, per germline. Trimming shortened V by 2 bases and J by 5 bases, and 14 bases separated the two germline ends. The CDR3 sequence is 15 residues long.

V usage is TRBV6-2 or TRBV6-3 and J usage is TRBJ1-1; TRBD1 matches at 9 bases. V was pared by 4 bases and J by 5 bases, with 5 bases of the junction left unmatched. The CDR3 runs 14 residues. Per the germline V gene, CDR1 is MNHEY and CDR2 is SVGEGT. This chain's CDR3 is CASSLQGAVTEAFF. DNA of the CDR3: TGTGCCAGCAGTTTACAGGGGGCAGTTACTGAAGCTTTCTTT.

This clone occurred a few times. This chain links TRBV3-1 (or the pseudogene TRBV3-2) with TRBJ1-4; 8 nucleotides align to TRBD1. After removal of 4 bases from V and 8 bases from J, the junction contained 12 bases not matched to a gene. The CDR3 is 16 residues long. From germline, CDR1 is LGHDT and CDR2 YNNKEL (reference sequence). This CDR3 is CASSRDRQGLREKLFF. The DNA of the CDR3 is TGTGCCAGCAGCCGGGATCGACAGGGGCTAAGGGAAAAACTGTTTTTT.

This chain connects TRBV29-1 to TRBJ2-7; D is perhaps TRBD2 (5 bases). Trimming removed 4 bases from V and 5 bases from J, with 15 bases in between. The CDR3 is 13 residues long. The germline gives CDR1 SQVTM, CDR2 ANQGSEA. CDR3 sequence (DNA): TGCAGCGTTGCTTCGAGACTAACTCACGAGCAGTACTTC. This gives the protein CSVASRLTHEQYF.

The chain joins TRBV27 to TRBJ1-2; D unresolved. The CDR3 is 15 amino acids. V lost 2 bases, J lost 0 bases, and 10 bases lay in between. In germline, CDR1 is MNHEY, CDR2 SMNVEV (reference sequence). Written as DNA, the CDR3 is TGTGCCAGCAGTTTAGTCGCCGCAGCTAACTATGGCTACACCTTC. This translates into CASSLVAAANYGYTF.